This T cell receptor (beta chain) was recovered during a study of T cells in Graves' hyperthyroidism and ophthalmopathy. RNA transcripts yielded amplified TCR beta CDR3 regions. Primed by the HTBI set, a first-round RT-PCR was run on the TCR CDR3. From the multiplex PCR reads, TCRdb called clonotypes with MiXCR, one entry per CDR3 protein. The sample has roughly 570,000 distinct CDR3 sequences; under 60% are singletons. This CDR3 spans 18 amino acids. Germline V gene lookup returns CDR1 SGHTA and CDR2 FQGTGA. The sequencing input was peripheral blood or thyroid tissue (not recorded which). This clonotype originated in a woman aged 18-29 years with Graves' hyperthyroidism. This chain uses TRBV7-3 with TRBJ2-1; D possibly matches TRBD1 or TRBD2 (7 bases each). The J call may be faulty, since TRBJ2-7 better matches the DNA end. For the CDR3, the DNA is TGTGCCAGCAGCCCCACTAGCGCCCCCGGGACAGCACACTACGAGCAGTACTTC. Its translation: CASSPTSAPGTAHYEQYF.